This T cell receptor (beta chain) was documented in a study of blood T cell repertoires in COVID-19. Trimming took 3 bases from V and 8 from J; bases not matched to a gene: 4. Germline lookup yields CDR1 DFQATT and CDR2 SNEGSKA (reference sequence). The length of the CDR3 is 13 residues. Sequenced by immunoSEQ multiplex PCR; TCRdb stores in-frame clones only, minus some. This sample carries around 300,000 clones, approximately 90% of them seen once, and the ten largest clones take less than 2.5%. Across about 22 US areas, participants ranged in age from about 18 to 89 years. V gene TRBV20-1 combines with J gene TRBJ1-6, with 7 bases lining up with TRBD1. Sequencing was performed on PBMCs or T cells enriched from blood (not recorded which). The receptor comes from a woman aged 18-35 years who had recovered from COVID-19. CDR3 loop: CSASEDRYSPLHF. CDR3 in DNA: TGCAGTGCTAGTGAGGACAGGTATTCACCCCTCCACTTT.